This T cell receptor (beta chain) originates from a study of blood T cell repertoires in COVID-19. Trimming removed 3 bases from V and 5 bases from J; junction bases left unmatched: 9. The CDR3 covers 16 residues. Per the germline V gene, CDR1 is SGDLS and CDR2 is YYNGEE. Sequenced by immunoSEQ multiplex PCR; TCRdb stores in-frame clones only, minus some. The sample consists of under 130,000 clones, about four fifths of them appearing once. What was sequenced was peripheral blood. The source is a man older than 75 with acute or convalescent COVID-19. The rearrangement joins TRBV9 to TRBJ1-3, with 9 bases that match TRBD1. In nucleotides, the CDR3 is TGTGCCAGCAGCGCCGGGACAGGGTTTAGCAGAAACACCATATATTTT. It translates to CASSAGTGFSRNTIYF.